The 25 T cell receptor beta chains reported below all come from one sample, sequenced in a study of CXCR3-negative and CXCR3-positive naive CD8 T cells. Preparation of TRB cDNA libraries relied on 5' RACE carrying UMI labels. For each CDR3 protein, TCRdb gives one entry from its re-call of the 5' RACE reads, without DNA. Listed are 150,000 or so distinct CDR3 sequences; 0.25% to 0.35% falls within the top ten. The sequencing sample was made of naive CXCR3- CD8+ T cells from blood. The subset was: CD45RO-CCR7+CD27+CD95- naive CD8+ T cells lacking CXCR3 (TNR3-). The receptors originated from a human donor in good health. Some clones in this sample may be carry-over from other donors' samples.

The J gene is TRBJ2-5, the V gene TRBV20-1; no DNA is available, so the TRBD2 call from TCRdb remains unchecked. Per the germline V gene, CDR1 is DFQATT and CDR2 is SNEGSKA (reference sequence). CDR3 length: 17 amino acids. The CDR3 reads CSARVEREAQYQETQYF.

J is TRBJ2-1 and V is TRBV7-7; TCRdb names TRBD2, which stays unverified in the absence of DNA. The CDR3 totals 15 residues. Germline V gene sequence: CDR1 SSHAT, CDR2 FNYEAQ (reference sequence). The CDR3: CASSLDSETYNEQFF.

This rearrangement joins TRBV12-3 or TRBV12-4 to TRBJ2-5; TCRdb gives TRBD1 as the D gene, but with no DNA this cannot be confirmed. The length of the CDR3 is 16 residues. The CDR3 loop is CASSPGQGAYQETQYF.

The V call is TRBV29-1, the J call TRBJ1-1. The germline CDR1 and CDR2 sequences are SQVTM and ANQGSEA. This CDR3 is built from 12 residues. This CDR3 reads CSVIHGNTEAFF. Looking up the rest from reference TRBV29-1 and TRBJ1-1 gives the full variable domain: SAVISQKPSRDICQRGTSLTIQCQVDSQVTMMFWYRQQPGQSLTLIATANQGSEATYESGFVIDKFPISRPNLTFSTLTVSNMSPEDSSIYLCSVIHGNTEAFFGQGTRLTVV.

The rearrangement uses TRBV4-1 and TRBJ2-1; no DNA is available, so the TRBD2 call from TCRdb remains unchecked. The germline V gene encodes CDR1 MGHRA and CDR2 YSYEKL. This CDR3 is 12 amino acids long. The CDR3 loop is CASSPEGTRPLF.

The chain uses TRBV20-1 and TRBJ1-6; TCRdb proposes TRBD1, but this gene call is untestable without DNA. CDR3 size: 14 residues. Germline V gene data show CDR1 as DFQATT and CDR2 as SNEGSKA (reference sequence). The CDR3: CSVYTGSSGGPLHF.

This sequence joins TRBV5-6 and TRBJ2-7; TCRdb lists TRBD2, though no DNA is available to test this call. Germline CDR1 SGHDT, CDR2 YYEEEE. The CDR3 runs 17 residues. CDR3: CASSLAGANRPKYEQYF.

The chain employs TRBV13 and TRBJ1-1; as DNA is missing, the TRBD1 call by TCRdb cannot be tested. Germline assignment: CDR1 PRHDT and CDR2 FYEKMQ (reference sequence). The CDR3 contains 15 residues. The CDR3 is CASSPPTGKNTEAFF.

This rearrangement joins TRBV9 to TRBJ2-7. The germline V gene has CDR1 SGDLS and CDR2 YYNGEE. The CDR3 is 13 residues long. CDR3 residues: CASSGRTSYEQYF.

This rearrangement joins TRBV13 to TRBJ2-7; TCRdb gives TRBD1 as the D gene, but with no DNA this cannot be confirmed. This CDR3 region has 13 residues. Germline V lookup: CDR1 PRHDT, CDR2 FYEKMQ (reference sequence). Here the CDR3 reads CASTLAGVYEQYF.

The CDR3 sequence is CASRTDRALNYGYTF. This chain connects TRBV7-2 to TRBJ1-2; TCRdb designates TRBD1, a call that cannot be tested without DNA. The germline V gene encodes CDR1 SGHTA and CDR2 FQGNSA. The CDR3 is 15 residues long. The variable domain in full, with the rest retrieved from reference TRBV7-2 and TRBJ1-2, is GAGVSQSPSNKVTEKGKDVELRCDPISGHTALYWYRQSLGQGLEFLIYFQGNSAPDKSGLPSDRFSAERTGGSVSTLTIQRTQQEDSAVYLCASRTDRALNYGYTFGSGTRLTVV.

This chain's CDR3 is CASSLTGSGNTIYF. The rearrangement joins TRBV28 to TRBJ1-3; lacking DNA, the TRBD1 call made by TCRdb goes unchecked. From germline, CDR1 is MDHEN and CDR2 SYDVKM. This CDR3 region has 14 residues.

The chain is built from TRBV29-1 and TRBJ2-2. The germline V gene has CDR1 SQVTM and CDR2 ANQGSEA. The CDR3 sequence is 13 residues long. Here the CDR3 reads CSVSGANTGELFF.

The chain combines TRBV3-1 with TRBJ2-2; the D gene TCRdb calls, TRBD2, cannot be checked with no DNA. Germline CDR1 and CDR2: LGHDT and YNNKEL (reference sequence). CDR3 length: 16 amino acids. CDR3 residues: CASSQAAGPGTGELFF.

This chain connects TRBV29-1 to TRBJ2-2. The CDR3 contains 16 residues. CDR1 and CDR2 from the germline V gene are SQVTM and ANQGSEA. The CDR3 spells CSVEDRGRGLIGELFF.

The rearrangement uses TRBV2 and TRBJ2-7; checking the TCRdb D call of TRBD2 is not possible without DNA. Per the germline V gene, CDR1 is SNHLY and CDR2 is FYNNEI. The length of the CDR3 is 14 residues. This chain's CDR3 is CASSLPSGLYEQYF.

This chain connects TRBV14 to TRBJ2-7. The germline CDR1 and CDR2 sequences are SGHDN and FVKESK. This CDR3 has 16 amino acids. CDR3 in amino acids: CASSPAGIYPSYEQYF.

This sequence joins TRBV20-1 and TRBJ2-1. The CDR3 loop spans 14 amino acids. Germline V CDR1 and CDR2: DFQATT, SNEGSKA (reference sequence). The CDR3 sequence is CSVPIRFMVNEQFF.

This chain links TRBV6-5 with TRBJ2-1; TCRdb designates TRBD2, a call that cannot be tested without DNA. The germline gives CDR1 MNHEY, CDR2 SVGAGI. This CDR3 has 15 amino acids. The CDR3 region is CASSPGKLEGNEQFF.

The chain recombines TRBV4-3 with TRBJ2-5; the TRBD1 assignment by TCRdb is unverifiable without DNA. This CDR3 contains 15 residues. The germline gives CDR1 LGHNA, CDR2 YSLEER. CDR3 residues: CASSTNRGGGETQYF.

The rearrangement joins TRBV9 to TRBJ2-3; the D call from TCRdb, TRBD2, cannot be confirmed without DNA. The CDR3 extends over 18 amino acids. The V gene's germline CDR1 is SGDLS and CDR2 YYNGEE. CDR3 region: CASSVATTSGGTTDTQYF.

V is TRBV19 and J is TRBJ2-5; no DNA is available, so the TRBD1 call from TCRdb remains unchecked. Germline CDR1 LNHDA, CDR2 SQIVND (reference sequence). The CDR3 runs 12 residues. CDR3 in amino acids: CASSPGEETQYF.

The CDR3 loop reads CASSRPWRTGPEKLFF. The rearrangement links TRBV28 to TRBJ1-4; TCRdb picks TRBD1, but there is no DNA to check that call. Per germline, CDR1 MDHEN and CDR2 SYDVKM. The CDR3 consists of 16 residues.

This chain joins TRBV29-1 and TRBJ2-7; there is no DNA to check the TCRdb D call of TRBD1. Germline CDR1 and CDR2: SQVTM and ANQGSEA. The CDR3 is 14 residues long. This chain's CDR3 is CSVEERDREYEQYF.

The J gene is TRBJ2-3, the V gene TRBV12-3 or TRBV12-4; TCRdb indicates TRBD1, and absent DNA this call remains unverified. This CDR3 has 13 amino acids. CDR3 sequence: CASTGGTTDTQYF.